Listed below are T cell receptor beta chains from one sample, sequenced in a study of blood T cell repertoires in COVID-19. Data came from immunoSEQ multiplex PCR; TCRdb stores just in-frame clones and leaves some out. The sample yields roughly 310,000 clones, 75% to 90% seen once. The specimen sequenced was PBMCs or T cells enriched from blood (not recorded which). The receptors stem from a middle-aged woman who had recovered from COVID-19. The CDR3 runs from the conserved cysteine through the conserved F or W. A D gene is named only where the DNA matches it firmly. Clone size is stated in some rows and not others, as once, few, many or a class when expanded.

D	size	V	J	DNA	CDR3
TRBD1	NA	TRBV27	TRBJ2-3	TGTGCCAGCAGTTTATTCTGGACAGGCGGAGGCACAGATACGCAGTATTTT	CASSLFWTGGGTDTQYF
TRBD1	NA	TRBV28	TRBJ2-6	TGTGCCAGTACAGGGGGCGCGAAAGGCTCTGGGGCCAACGTCCTGACTTTC	CASTGGAKGSGANVLTF
NA	NA	TRBV28	TRBJ2-7	TGTGCCAGCAGTTTAGCCGCGGGGTCCTCCTCCAGCTCCTACGAGCAGTACTTC	CASSLAAGSSSSSYEQYF
NA	NA	TRBV2	TRBJ1-2	TGTGCCAGCAGTGAAGATGTGGGCTTTACCAGCAGTGGCTACACCTTC	CASSEDVGFTSSGYTF
TRBD2	NA	TRBV5-6	TRBJ2-1	TGTGCCAGCAGCTTGTCCCCGGGGGGGAACAATGAGCAGTTCTTC	CASSLSPGGNNEQFF
NA	NA	TRBV4-3	TRBJ1-4	TGCGCCAGCAGCTTCGTCGGAACAGGCCGGGAAAAACTGTTTTTT	CASSFVGTGREKLFF
NA	NA	TRBV11-2	TRBJ1-2	TGTGCCAGCAGCTTAGCCGGTTTCTATGGCTACACCTTC	CASSLAGFYGYTF
NA	NA	TRBV19	TRBJ1-1	TGTGCCAGTAGTATAGATCACAAGAACACTGAAGCTTTCTTT	CASSIDHKNTEAFF
TRBD1	NA	TRBV9	TRBJ1-2	TGTGCCAGCAGCGTCGACAGGGATGGCTACACCTTC	CASSVDRDGYTF
NA	NA	TRBV3-1/TRBV3-2	TRBJ2-7	TGTGCCAGCAGCCAGAAGGACAGTCCTACTGTGGGGGAGCAGTACTTC	CASSQKDSPTVGEQYF
NA	NA	TRBV20-1	TRBJ1-5	TGCAGTGCTAGGGAAGCAGGGGCCCAGCATTTT	CSAREAGAQHF
TRBD2	NA	TRBV27	TRBJ2-5	TGTGCCAGCAGTTTAGGAGCGGGGGGCCATCAAGAGACCCAGTACTTC	CASSLGAGGHQETQYF
TRBD2	NA	TRBV9	TRBJ2-1	TGTGCCAGCAGCGTAGAGCTAGCGGGATACAATGAGCAGTTCTTC	CASSVELAGYNEQFF
NA	NA	TRBV29-1	TRBJ2-3	TGCAGCGTTGAAGGGCCTAGATTCGGCACAGATACGCAGTATTTT	CSVEGPRFGTDTQYF
TRBD2	NA	TRBV11-2	TRBJ2-5	TGTGCCAGCAGCTTAGGGGCTAGCGGTGGTCCGGAAGAGACCCAGTACTTC	CASSLGASGGPEETQYF
TRBD2	NA	TRBV6-2/TRBV6-3	TRBJ2-7	TGTGCCAGCAGCCCGGGACTAGCGGGGGGCTTCTCCTACGAGCAGTACTTC	CASSPGLAGGFSYEQYF
TRBD1	NA	TRBV6-5	TRBJ1-6	TGTGCCAGCAGTTACTCGACAGGGTGGAATAATTCACCCCTCCACTTT	CASSYSTGWNNSPLHF
NA	NA	TRBV23-1	TRBJ1-5	TGCGCCAGCAGGCCCACCGGGACATTCCTTTGCAATCAGCCCCAGCATTTT	CASRPTGTFLCNQPQHF
TRBD1	few	TRBV30	TRBJ2-7	TGTGCCTTAGACAGGGGGAATAGGGAGCAGTACTTC	CALDRGNREQYF
NA	NA	TRBV27	TRBJ1-4	TGTGCCAGCAGTTTATCGGAGCAGGGAAATGAAAAACTGTTTTTT	CASSLSEQGNEKLFF
TRBD1	NA	TRBV27	TRBJ2-3	TGTGCCAGCAGTTTCCGGGACAGACCCACAGATACGCAGTATTTT	CASSFRDRPTDTQYF
NA	NA	TRBV5-1	TRBJ2-7	TGCGCCAGCAGAGGAGGCGACGAGCAGTACTTC	CASRGGDEQYF
TRBD1	NA	TRBV6-1	TRBJ1-2	TGTGCCAGCAGTGAAGCGGGCAGGGGGCTGTTTGGCTACACCTTC	CASSEAGRGLFGYTF
TRBD2	NA	TRBV30	TRBJ2-1	TGTGCCTGGACCTTTGGGGTGGCGGGAGTAGGGAATGAGCAGTTCTTC	CAWTFGVAGVGNEQFF
NA	NA	TRBV20-1	TRBJ1-1	TGCAGTGCTAGGAGGAACACTGAAGCTTTCTTT	CSARRNTEAFF
NA	NA	TRBV28	TRBJ1-4	TGTGCCAGCACCCCGGTCGCCCCTAATGAAAAACTGTTTTTT	CASTPVAPNEKLFF
TRBD2	NA	TRBV19	TRBJ2-3	TGTGCCAGTAGTTTGCGGACTAGCGGGAGTTCCACAGATACGCAGTATTTT	CASSLRTSGSSTDTQYF
TRBD2	once	TRBV12-5	TRBJ2-5	TGTGCTAGTGGTAGCGGGGGAGGAGAGACCCAGTACTTC	CASGSGGGETQYF
NA	NA	TRBV10-2	TRBJ2-7	TGCGCCAGCCAGGGACAAACCACCTACGAGCAGTACTTC	CASQGQTTYEQYF